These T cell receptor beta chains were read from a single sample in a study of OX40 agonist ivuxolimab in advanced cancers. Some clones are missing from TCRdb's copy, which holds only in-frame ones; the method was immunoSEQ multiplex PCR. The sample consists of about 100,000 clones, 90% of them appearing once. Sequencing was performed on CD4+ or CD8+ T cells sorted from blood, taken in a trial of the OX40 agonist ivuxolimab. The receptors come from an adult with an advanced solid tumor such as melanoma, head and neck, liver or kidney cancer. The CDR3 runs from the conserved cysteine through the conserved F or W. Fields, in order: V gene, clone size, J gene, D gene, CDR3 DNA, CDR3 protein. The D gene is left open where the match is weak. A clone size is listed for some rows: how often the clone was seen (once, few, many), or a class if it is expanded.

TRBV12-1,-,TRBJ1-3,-,TGTGCCAGCAGCTTTTATCACAGGGGGACAAACTCTGGAAACACCATATATTTT,CASSFYHRGTNSGNTIYF
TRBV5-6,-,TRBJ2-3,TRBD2,TGTGCCAGCACCACTAGCGGGGGTGGTCATACGCAGTATTTT,CASTTSGGGHTQYF
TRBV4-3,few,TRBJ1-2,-,TGCGCCAGCAGCCAAGATGGCACGGACGGAAACTATGGCTACACCTTC,CASSQDGTDGNYGYTF
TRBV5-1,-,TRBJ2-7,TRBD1,TGCGCCAGCAGCAGGACAGGGAACTACGAGCAGTACTTC,CASSRTGNYEQYF
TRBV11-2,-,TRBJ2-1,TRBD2,TGTGCCAGCAGCCGAAGACTTCTTAGCGGGAGCTCTTTCGGTGAGCAGTTCTTC,CASSRRLLSGSSFGEQFF
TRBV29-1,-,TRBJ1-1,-,TGCAGCGTTCGGCCTGGGACGGCGAACACTGAAGCTTTCTTT,CSVRPGTANTEAFF
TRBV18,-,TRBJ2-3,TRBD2,TGTGCCAGCTCGCCCAGAAGAGGGACTAGCGGTTCAGATACGCAGTATTTT,CASSPRRGTSGSDTQYF
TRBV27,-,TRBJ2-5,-,TGTGCCAGCAGCCCGCCTGGAGCGCAAGAGACCCAGTACTTC,CASSPPGAQETQYF
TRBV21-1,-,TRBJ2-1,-,TGTGCCAGCAGCAAAGCCCGACCTAGCGGGGCTCATAATGAGCAGTTCTTC,CASSKARPSGAHNEQFF
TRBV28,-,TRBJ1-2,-,TGTGCCAGCACCCAGGACAGATATGGCTACACCTTC,CASTQDRYGYTF
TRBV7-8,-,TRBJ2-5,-,TGTGCCAGCAGCTTACAAGAGACCCAGTACTTC,CASSLQETQYF
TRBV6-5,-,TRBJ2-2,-,TGTGCCAGCAGAAAACAGGGCGCGAACACCGGGGAGCTGTTTTTT,CASRKQGANTGELFF
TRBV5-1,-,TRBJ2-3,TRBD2,TGCGCCAGCAGCCTCTTTCCTAGCGGGAGGGCCGGAGATACGCAGTATTTT,CASSLFPSGRAGDTQYF
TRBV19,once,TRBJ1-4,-,TGTGCCAGTAGTGCTAACCTGGGCATTAATGAAAAACTGTTTTTT,CASSANLGINEKLFF
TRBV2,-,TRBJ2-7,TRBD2,TGTGCCAGCAGGGCGGGGGTCCACGTGGAGCAGTACTTC,CASRAGVHVEQYF
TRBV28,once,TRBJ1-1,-,TGTGCCAGCAGGGGATATTTGAGGTCGGACACTGAAGCTTTCTTT,CASRGYLRSDTEAFF
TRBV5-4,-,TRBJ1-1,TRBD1,TGTGCCAGCTCCCAAACGGGACAGCGGAACACTGAAGCTTTCTTT,CASSQTGQRNTEAFF
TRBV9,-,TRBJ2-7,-,TGTGCCAGCAGCCCGTCGCAGGGAGCCTACGAGCAGTACTTC,CASSPSQGAYEQYF
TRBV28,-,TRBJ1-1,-,TGTGCCAGCAGCGAGGGTGGGAACACTGAAGCTTTCTTT,CASSEGGNTEAFF
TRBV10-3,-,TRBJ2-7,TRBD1,TGTGCCATCCGCGGACAGGGTTCGGACGAGCAGTACTTC,CAIRGQGSDEQYF
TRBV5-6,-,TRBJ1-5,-,TGTGCCAGCAGCTTGCGAAGTCAGCCCCAGCATTTT,CASSLRSQPQHF
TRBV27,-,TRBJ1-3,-,TGTGCCAGCAGTAGGACCGGATCTTACGGAAACACCATATATTTT,CASSRTGSYGNTIYF
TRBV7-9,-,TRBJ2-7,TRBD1,TGTGCCAGCAGCGTGTCCGGGACAGTGCTCTACGAGCAGTACTTC,CASSVSGTVLYEQYF
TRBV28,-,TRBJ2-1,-,TGTGCCAGCAGTTTAGCGGGTCGGACTCACCTCTACAATGAGCAGTTCTTC,CASSLAGRTHLYNEQFF
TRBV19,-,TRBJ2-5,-,TGTGCCAGTAGTCTAGGGGGGGTTCAGCAAGAGACCCAGTACTTC,CASSLGGVQQETQYF
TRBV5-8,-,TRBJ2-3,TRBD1,TGTGCCAGCAGCTTGGGACAGGGGTCCCACCTCACAGATACGCAGTATTTT,CASSLGQGSHLTDTQYF
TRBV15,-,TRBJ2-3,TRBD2,TGTGCCACCAGCATACTAGCGGGAGAGGCAGATACGCAGTATTTT,CATSILAGEADTQYF
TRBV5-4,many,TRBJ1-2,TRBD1,TGTGCCAGCAGCTTGGACAGGGGGCAGGTCTATGGCTACACCTTC,CASSLDRGQVYGYTF
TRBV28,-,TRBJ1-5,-,TGTGCCAGCAGTCCCACGCTGGGGGGGAATCAGCCCCAGCATTTT,CASSPTLGGNQPQHF
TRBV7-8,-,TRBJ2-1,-,TGTGCCAGCAGCTTAGCGGGAGAAACATACAATGAGCAGTTCTTC,CASSLAGETYNEQFF
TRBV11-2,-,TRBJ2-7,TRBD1,TGTGCCAGCAGCGACCGGGACAGGGGCCACGAGCAGTACTTC,CASSDRDRGHEQYF
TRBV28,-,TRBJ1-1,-,TGTGCCAGCAGTTCAAACGTCTGGGGGGAGGAGACTGAAGCTTTCTTT,CASSSNVWGEETEAFF
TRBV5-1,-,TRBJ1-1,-,TGCGCCAGCAGCGGGGACCTGAACACTGAAGCTTTCTTT,CASSGDLNTEAFF
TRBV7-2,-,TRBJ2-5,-,TGTGCCAGCAGCTTAGTCGGTAGCGCTCTACGGGAGACCCAGTACTTC,CASSLVGSALRETQYF
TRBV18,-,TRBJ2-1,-,TGTGCCAGCTCACCGAGAGTCAATGAGCAGTTCTTC,CASSPRVNEQFF